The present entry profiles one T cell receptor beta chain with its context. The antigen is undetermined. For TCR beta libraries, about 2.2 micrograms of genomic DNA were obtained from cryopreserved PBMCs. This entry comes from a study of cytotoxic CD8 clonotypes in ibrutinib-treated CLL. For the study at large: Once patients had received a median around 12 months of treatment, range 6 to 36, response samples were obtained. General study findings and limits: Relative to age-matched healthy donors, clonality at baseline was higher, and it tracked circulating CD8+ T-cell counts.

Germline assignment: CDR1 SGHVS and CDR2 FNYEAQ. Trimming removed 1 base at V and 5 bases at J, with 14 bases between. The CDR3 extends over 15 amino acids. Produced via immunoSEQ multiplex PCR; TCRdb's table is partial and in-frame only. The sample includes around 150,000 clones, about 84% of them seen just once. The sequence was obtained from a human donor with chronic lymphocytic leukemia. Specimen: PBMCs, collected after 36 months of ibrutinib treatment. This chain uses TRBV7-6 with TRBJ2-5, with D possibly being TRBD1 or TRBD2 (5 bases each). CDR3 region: CASSLEDTWGETQYF. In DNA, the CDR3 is TGTGCCAGCAGCTTAGAGGACACTTGGGGGGAGACCCAGTACTTC.